This T cell receptor beta chain came from a study of blood T cell repertoires in COVID-19. Background on the study: Whether acute or convalescent, the COVID-19 samples came from the United States, Italy and Spain. T cells, B-cell-depleted T cells, or PBMCs provided the cDNA or gDNA that served as material.

From germline, CDR1 is MNHEY and CDR2 SVGAGI. J was trimmed by 3 bases and V by 8 bases; bases with no gene match: 9. The CDR3 covers 15 residues. The data were produced by immunoSEQ multiplex PCR, yet TCRdb's version contains in-frame clones alone and is incomplete. Among some 220,000 clones listed, 80% were seen once. The source material was peripheral blood. The chain combines TRBV6-5 with TRBJ2-7; 11 positions match TRBD1. The sequence was obtained from a human donor in a cohort sampled during active COVID-19. CDR3 residues: CASAPGTGGVYEQYF. The CDR3 DNA reads as TGTGCCAGCGCGCCCGGGACAGGGGGAGTCTACGAGCAGTACTTC.